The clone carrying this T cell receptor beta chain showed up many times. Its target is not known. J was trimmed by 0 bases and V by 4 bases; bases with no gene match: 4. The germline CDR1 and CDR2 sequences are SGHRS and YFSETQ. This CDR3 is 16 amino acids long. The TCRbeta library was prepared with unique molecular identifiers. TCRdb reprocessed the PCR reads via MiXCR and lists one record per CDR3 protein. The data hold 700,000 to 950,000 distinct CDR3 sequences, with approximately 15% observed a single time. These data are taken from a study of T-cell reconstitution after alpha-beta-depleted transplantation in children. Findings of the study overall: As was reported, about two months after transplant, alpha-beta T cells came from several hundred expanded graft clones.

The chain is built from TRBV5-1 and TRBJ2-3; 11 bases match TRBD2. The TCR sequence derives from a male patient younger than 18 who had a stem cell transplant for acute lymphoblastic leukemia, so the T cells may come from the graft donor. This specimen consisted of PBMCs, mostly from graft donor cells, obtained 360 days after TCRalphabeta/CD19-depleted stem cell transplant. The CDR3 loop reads CASSPGLADSTDTQYF. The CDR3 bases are TGCGCCAGCAGCCCGGGACTAGCGGACAGCACAGATACGCAGTATTTT. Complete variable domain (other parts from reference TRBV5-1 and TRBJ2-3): KAGVTQTPRYLIKTRGQQVTLSCSPISGHRSVSWYQQTPGQGLQFLFEYFSETQRNKGNFPGRFSGRQFSNSRSEMNVSTLELGDSALYLCASSPGLADSTDTQYFGPGTRLTVL.